These 5 T cell receptor beta chains originate from one sample sequenced in a study of control samples from healthy donors and cancer patients. Libraries were prepared by immunoSEQ multiplex PCR; TCRdb keeps only in-frame clonotypes and omits some of them. Found here are around 97,000 clones, 85% to 90% of them singletons; the top ten hold over 15%. The source material was PBMCs. The receptors stem from a man aged 55 to 69 with lung cancer.

The rearrangement uses TRBV5-4 and TRBJ2-7; 8 bases are shared with TRBD1. V was pared by 2 bases and J by 5 bases, with 6 bases of the junction left unmatched. The CDR3 has 14 amino acids. Germline assignment: CDR1 SGHNT and CDR2 YYREEE (reference sequence). The CDR3 region has the DNA TGTGCCAGCAGCTTACGTCAGGGGGCTGACGAGCAGTACTTC. Translated: CASSLRQGADEQYF. Drawing the rest from reference TRBV5-4 and TRBJ2-7, the complete variable domain is ETGVTQSPTHLIKTRGQQVTLRCSSQSGHNTVSWYQQALGQGPQFIFQYYREEENGRGNFPPRFSGLQFPNYSSELNVNALELDDSALYLCASSLRQGADEQYFGPGTRLTVT.

This clone turned up a few times. CDR3 residues: CASSHGGPNTEAFF. CDR3 DNA: TGTGCCAGCAGCCATGGAGGGCCGAACACTGAAGCTTTCTTT. This rearrangement joins TRBV14 to TRBJ1-1; no reliable D call. V was clipped by 3 bases and J by 1 base, with 9 bases between them. Germline V gene sequence: CDR1 SGHDN, CDR2 FVKESK. The CDR3 is 14 residues long. Combining the CDR3 with reference TRBV14 and TRBJ1-1 gives the whole variable domain EAGVTQFPSHSVIEKGQTVTLRCDPISGHDNLYWYRRVMGKEIKFLLHFVKESKQDESGMPNNRFLAERTGGTYSTLKVQPAELEDSGVYFCASSHGGPNTEAFFGQGTRLTVV.

The gene calls are TRBV6-5 and TRBJ1-2; D uncertain. V dropped 6 bases and J dropped 8 bases, with 16 bases sitting between them. Germline V lookup: CDR1 MNHEY, CDR2 SVGAGI. The CDR3 is 13 amino acids. CDR3 protein: CASSRERTRGYTF. The DNA of the CDR3 is TGTGCCAGCAGCCGAGAACGAACGAGGGGCTACACCTTC.

The chain recombines TRBV5-1 with TRBJ1-1; D is unresolved. The CDR3 extends over 14 amino acids. Germline V CDR1 and CDR2: SGHRS, YFSETQ. V was shortened by 0 bases and J by 2 bases, with 8 bases between the two germline ends. The DNA for the CDR3 is TGCGCCAGCAGCTTGGACAGCCCCAACACTGAAGCTTTCTTT. Residues: CASSLDSPNTEAFF.

The genes are TRBV18 and TRBJ1-1; D not certain. CDR1 is KGHSH and CDR2 is LQKENI in the germline V gene. The V end lost 2 bases, the J end lost 2 bases, and 12 bases lay between the germline ends. The CDR3 is 15 residues long. The CDR3 nucleotides read TGTGCCAGCTCACCATACCAGGAAGCTAACACTGAAGCTTTCTTT. Protein: CASSPYQEANTEAFF.